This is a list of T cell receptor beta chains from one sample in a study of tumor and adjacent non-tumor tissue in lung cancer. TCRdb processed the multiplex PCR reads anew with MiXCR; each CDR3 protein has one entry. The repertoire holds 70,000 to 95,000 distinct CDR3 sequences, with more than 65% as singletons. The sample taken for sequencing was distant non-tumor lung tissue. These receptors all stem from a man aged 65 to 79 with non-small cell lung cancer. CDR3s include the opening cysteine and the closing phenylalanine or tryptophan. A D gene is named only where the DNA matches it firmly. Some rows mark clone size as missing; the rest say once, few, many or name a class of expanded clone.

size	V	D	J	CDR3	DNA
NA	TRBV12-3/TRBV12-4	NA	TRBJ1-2	CTSTKGNFNYDYTF	TGTACCAGCACAAAGGGAAATTTTAACTATGACTACACCTTC
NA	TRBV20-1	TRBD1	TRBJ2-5	CNAGTVLETQYF	TGCAATGCAGGGACAGTGTTAGAGACCCAGTACTTC
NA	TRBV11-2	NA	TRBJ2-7	CASSSNRVHEKYF	TGTGCCAGCAGCTCGAACAGGGTCCACGAGAAGTATTTC
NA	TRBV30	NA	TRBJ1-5	CPWSVPGDNQPQHF	TGTCCATGGAGTGTACCCGGGGACAATCAGCCCCAGCATTTT
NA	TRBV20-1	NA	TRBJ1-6	CSTRDLGGHSPLHF	TGCAGTACTAGAGATCTGGGGGGCCACTCACCCCTCCACTTT
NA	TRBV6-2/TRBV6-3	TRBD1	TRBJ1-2	CASSKDRTNYGYTF	TGTGCCAGCAGTAAGGACAGGACTAATTATGGCTACACCTTC
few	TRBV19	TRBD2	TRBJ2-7	CASTGTSGSYEQYF	TGTGCCAGTACGGGGACTAGCGGTTCCTACGAGCAGTACTTC
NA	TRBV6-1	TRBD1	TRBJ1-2	CAGRGDSLPHGYTF	TGTGCCGGCAGGGGGGACAGCCTCCCCCATGGCTACACCTTC
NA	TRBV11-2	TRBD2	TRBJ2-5	CTSSLNPRLAPYF	TGTACTAGCAGCTTAAATCCCAGACTAGCTCCGTACTTC
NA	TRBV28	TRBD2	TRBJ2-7	CASGGTSGSIYKQYF	TGTGCCAGCGGTGGGACTAGCGGGAGTATTTACAAGCAGTACTTC
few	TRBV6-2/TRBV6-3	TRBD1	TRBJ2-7	CVSTTKTGGSYEQYF	TGTGTCAGCACTACTAAGACAGGGGGATCCTACGAACAGTACTTC
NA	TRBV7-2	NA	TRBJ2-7	CASSFERGYGYEQYF	TGTGCCAGCAGCTTCGAAAGGGGGTACGGCTACGAGCAGTACTTC
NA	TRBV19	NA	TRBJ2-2	CASLKTTGLMELFF	TGTGCCAGTCTGAAAACCACAGGGCTCATGGAGCTGTTTTTT
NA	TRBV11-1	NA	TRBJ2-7	CTGSSRETTYEQYF	TGTACCGGCAGTTCCAGGGAAACGACCTACGAGCAGTACTTC
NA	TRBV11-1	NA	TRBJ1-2	CASSEGRGQTSYGYTF	TGTGCCAGCAGCGAAGGACGGGGACAAACCTCTTATGGTTACACCTTC
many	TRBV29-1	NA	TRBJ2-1	CSVEGVGTNEQFF	TGCAGCGTTGAAGGTGTAGGGACGAATGAGCAGTTCTTC
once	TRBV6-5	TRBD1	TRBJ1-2	CASCYSGTGQLSVYTF	TGTGCCAGCTGTTACTCCGGGACAGGGCAGCTGAGTGTCTACACCTTC
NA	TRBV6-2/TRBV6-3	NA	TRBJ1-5	CARSFHRLVQPQQF	TGTGCCAGGAGTTTCCACAGGTTAGTTCAGCCCCAGCAATTT
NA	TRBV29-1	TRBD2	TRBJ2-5	CSLEFYWTSVGKQETQYF	TGCAGCCTTGAATTCTATTGGACTAGTGTGGGGAAACAAGAGACCCAGTACTTC
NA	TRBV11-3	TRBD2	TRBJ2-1	CASSRLAGGYNEQLF	TGTGCCAGCAGTCGATTAGCGGGGGGGTACAATGAGCAGTTATTC
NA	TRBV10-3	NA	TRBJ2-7	CVISLSRVYEQYF	TGTGTCATCAGTCTCTCCAGGGTTTACGAGCAGTACTTC
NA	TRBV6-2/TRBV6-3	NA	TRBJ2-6	CASRTGANVLAF	TGTGCCAGCCGCACTGGGGCCAACGTCCTGGCTTTC
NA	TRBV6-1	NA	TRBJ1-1	CARSDPRGPRRETFF	TGTGCCAGAAGTGACCCGAGAGGGCCGCGGCGTGAAACTTTCTTT
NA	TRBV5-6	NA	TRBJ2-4	CASNSTKELAKNIQYF	TGTGCCAGCAATTCCACAAAGGAACTAGCCAAAAACATTCAGTACTTC
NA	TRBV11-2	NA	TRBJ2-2	CANSLVGIGVAGELFF	TGTGCCAACAGCTTAGTGGGCATAGGGGTTGCAGGGGAGTTGTTTTTT
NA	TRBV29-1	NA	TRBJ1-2	CSVEDQDGPNYGHTF	TGCAGCGTTGAAGATCAAGACGGCCCCAACTATGGACACACCTTC
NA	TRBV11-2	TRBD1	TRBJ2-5	CANSQGTVGQETQYF	TGTGCCAACAGCCAGGGGACAGTTGGACAAGAGACCCAGTACTTC
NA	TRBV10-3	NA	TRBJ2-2	CAISDSSESAGELFF	TGTGCCATCAGTGACTCATCGGAGTCCGCCGGGGAGCTGTTTTTT
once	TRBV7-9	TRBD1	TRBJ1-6	CTNSYRGSPLHF	TGTACCAACAGCTACAGGGGTTCACCCCTCCACTTT
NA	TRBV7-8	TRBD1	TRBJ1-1	CAISLATGRAEAFF	TGTGCCATCAGCTTAGCGACAGGGAGAGCTGAAGCTTTCTTT
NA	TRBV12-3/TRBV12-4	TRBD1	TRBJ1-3	CASSRSWTGIGSGNTIYF	TGTGCTAGCAGTCGTTCCTGGACAGGGATCGGCTCTGGAAACACCATATATTTT
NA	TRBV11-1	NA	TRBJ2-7	CASSTRVAHHEQYF	TGTGCCAGCAGCACCAGGGTTGCACATCACGAGCAGTACTTC
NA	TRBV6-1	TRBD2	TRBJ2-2	CASNRKLAVNTGELFF	TGTGCCAGCAACCGTAAACTAGCGGTGAACACCGGGGAGCTGTTTTTT
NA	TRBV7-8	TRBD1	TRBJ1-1	CASSYYRGLNTEAFF	TGTGCCAGCAGCTACTACAGGGGCCTGAACACTGAGGCTTTCTTT
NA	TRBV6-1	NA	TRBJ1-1	CAIDTVGGVTEAFF	TGTGCCATCGACACCGTAGGGGGAGTCACTGAAGCTTTCTTT
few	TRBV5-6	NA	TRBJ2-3	CASRSKQGGDTQYF	TGTGCCAGCAGATCCAAACAGGGCGGGGATACGCAGTATTTT
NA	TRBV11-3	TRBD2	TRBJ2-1	CASSLGLLAGDRNDEFF	TGTGCCAGCAGCTTAGGCCTCTTAGCGGGAGATAGAAATGACGAGTTCTTC
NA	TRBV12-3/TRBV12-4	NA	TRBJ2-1	CASSSALLEQFF	TGTGCCAGTAGTTCGGCACTACTCGAGCAGTTCTTC
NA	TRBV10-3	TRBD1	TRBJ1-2	CAITMERDSLYGYSF	TGTGCCATCACTATGGAACGGGACAGCCTATATGGCTACAGCTTC
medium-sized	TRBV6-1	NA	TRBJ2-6	CASSEGAGANVLTF	TGTGCCAGCAGTGAGGGGGCTGGGGCCAACGTCCTGACTTTC
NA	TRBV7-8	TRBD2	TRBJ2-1	CASSFVMGLAVDNEQFF	TGTGCCAGCAGCTTCGTTATGGGTCTAGCGGTAGATAATGAGCAGTTCTTC
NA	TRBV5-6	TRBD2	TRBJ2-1	CASSSEYQGLADNFDEQFF	TGTGCCAGCAGCTCCGAATACCAAGGACTAGCGGATAACTTCGATGAGCAGTTCTTC
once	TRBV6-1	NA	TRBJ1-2	CVSSSGIGDGYTF	TGTGTCAGCAGTTCCGGGATAGGGGATGGATACACCTTC